The clone carrying this T cell receptor (beta chain) appeared a single time. Antigen: not known. The entry originates in a study of T cell responses to AZD1222 COVID-19 vaccine. Findings and limits, study-wide: The donors showed a predominance of white British ancestry and of females, with possible underestimation of clonal diversity. The repertoires were collected only after the peak T cell response. The number of AZD1222 recipients seropositive at baseline was only five or six.

From germline, CDR1 is KGHSH and CDR2 LQKENI. This CDR3 is built from 17 residues. The J segment lost 7 bases and the V segment lost 3 bases, leaving 13 bases of the junction unmatched. The protocol was immunoSEQ multiplex PCR, while the TCRdb copy is restricted to in-frame clones and leaves out a portion. The sample contains about 150,000 clones, approximately 87% of which appear only once. The sample was peripheral blood, taken on day 0 of MenACWY control vaccination. The V call is TRBV18, the J call TRBJ1-3, with TRBD1 matching over 9 bases. The TCR comes from an adult in good health. The chain's CDR3 is CASSPVSSPGTGNTIYF. CDR3 nucleotides: TGTGCCAGCTCACCGGTATCGTCACCCGGGACAGGGAACACCATATATTTT.